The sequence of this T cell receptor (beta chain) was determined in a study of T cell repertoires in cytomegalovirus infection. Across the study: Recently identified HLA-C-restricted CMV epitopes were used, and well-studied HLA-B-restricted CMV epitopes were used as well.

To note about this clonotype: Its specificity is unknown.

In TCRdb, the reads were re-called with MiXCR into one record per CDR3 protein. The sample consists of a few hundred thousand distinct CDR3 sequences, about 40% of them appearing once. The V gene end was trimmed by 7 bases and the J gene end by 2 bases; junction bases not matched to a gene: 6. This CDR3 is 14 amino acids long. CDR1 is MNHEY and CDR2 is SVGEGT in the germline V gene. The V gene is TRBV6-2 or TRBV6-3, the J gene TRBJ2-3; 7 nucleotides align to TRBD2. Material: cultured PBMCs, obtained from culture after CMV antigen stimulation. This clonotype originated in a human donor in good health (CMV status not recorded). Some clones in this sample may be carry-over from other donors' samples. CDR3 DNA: TGTGCCAGCAAGGGAGGGACTTTCACAGATACGCAGTATTTT. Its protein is CASKGGTFTDTQYF.